This TCR beta chain appears in the sequencing data of a study of blood T cell repertoires in COVID-19. The wider study: Sample material is recorded as cDNA or gDNA derived from T cells, B-cell-depleted T cells, or PBMCs.

The authors' processing: Estimation of nucleated cell counts was performed using reference gene primer amplification. The method was immunoSEQ multiplex PCR; TCRdb's version includes in-frame clones alone and lacks a portion of them. Clone size and the V and J calls come from that table; the DNA yielded D and trimming. The sample includes approximately 260,000 clones, roughly 87% of them seen just once. This clone was detected only once. The TCR originated in a man aged 55 to 70 who had recovered from COVID-19. Sequenced input: peripheral blood.

The DNA of the CDR3 is TGTGCCTGGAAGGGCAGGGCCCCTTCAACTAATGAAAAACTGTTTTTT. Its translation: CAWKGRAPSTNEKLFF. The V gene is TRBV30, the J gene TRBJ1-4; TRBD1 might be the D (5 bases). V was pared by 4 bases and J by 0 bases, with 15 bases between. Germline-derived CDR1 and CDR2 are GTSNPN and SVGIG (reference sequence). The CDR3 has 16 residues. The full variable domain, completed using reference TRBV30 and TRBJ1-4, is SQTIHQWPATLVQPVGSPLSLECTVEGTSNPNLYWYRQAAGRGLQLLFYSVGIGQISSEVPQNLSASRPQDRQFILSSKKLLLSDSGFYLCAWKGRAPSTNEKLFFGSGTQLSVL.